This T cell receptor beta chain was identified in a study of blood T cell repertoires in COVID-19. About the study: The study counted Cohort 3 donors as recovered given two negative PCRs, clearance, or symptom resolution.

This clone turned up a few times. Everyone who took part was roughly 18 to 89 years old, and they came from about two dozen US areas. The repertoire was sequenced with immunoSEQ multiplex PCR; TCRdb's copy has only in-frame clones and lacks some. The repertoire has 200,000 to 250,000 clones, roughly nine tenths of them found once; the top ten carry 3% to 3.5%. CDR1 is SNHLY and CDR2 is FYNNEI in the germline V gene. The V and J ends lost 3 bases and 5 bases, in that order; junction bases with no gene match: 7. This CDR3 is 15 amino acids long. The chain employs TRBV2 and TRBJ2-1, with 7 bases that match TRBD2. The sequence came from a woman in her fifties or sixties in a cohort exposed to, infected with or recovered from COVID-19 (not recorded which). Sequenced sample: PBMCs or T cells enriched from blood (not recorded which). CDR3 bases: TGTGCCAGCAGTGAGACGACTAGCCCCAACAATGAGCAGTTCTTC. It specifies CASSETTSPNNEQFF.